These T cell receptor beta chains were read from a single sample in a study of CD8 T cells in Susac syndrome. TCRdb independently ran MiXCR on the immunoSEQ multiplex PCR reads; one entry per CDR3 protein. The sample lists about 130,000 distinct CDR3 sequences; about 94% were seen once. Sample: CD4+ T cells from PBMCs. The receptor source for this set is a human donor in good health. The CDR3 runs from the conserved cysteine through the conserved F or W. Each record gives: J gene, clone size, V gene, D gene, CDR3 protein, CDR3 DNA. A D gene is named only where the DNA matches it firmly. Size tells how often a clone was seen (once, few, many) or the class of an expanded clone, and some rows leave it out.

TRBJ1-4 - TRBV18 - CASSPLTATNEKLFF TGTGCCAGCTCACCACTTACCGCAACTAATGAAAAACTGTTTTTT
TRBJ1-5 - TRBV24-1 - CATSDPGIGGNQPQHF TGTGCCACCAGTGACCCGGGGATAGGGGGCAATCAGCCCCAGCATTTT
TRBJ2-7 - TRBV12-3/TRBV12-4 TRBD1 CASTETGQGWHEQYF TGTGCCAGCACCGAAACCGGACAGGGGTGGCACGAGCAGTACTTC
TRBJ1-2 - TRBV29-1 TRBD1 CSVGDRDYGYTF TGCAGCGTAGGGGACAGGGACTATGGCTACACCTTC
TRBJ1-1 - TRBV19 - CASRRRRNTEAFF TGTGCCAGTAGACGCCGGAGGAACACTGAAGCTTTCTTT
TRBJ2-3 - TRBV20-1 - CSAPPEGNTDTQYF TGCAGTGCCCCCCCAGAGGGTAACACAGATACGCAGTATTTT
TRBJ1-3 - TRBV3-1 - CASSQVQTRTSGNTIYF TGTGCCAGCAGCCAAGTGCAGACTCGCACGTCAGGAAACACCATATATTTT
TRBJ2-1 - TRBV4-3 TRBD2 CASSPRLAEDNEQFF TGCGCCAGCAGCCCCAGACTAGCGGAAGACAATGAGCAGTTCTTC
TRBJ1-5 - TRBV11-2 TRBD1 CASSPTYTGEPQHF TGTGCCAGCAGCCCTACGTACACAGGGGAGCCCCAGCATTTT
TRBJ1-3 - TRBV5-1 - CASSPTASSGNTIYF TGCGCCAGCAGTCCCACGGCAAGCTCTGGAAACACCATATATTTT
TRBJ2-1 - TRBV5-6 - CASSWDSGEQFF TGTGCCAGCAGCTGGGACTCAGGCGAGCAGTTCTTC
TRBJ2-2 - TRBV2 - CASSGVAPPSGELFF TGTGCCAGCAGTGGAGTAGCCCCACCTTCGGGGGAGCTGTTTTTT
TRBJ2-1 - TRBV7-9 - CASSLTRASTGSYNEQFF TGTGCCAGCAGCCTCACCCGTGCGTCTACGGGCTCCTACAATGAGCAGTTCTTC
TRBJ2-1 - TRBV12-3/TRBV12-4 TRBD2 CASSPLSGRSNEQFF TGTGCCAGCAGTCCCCTTAGCGGGAGAAGCAATGAGCAGTTCTTC
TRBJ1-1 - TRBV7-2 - CASSLVNPSWGTEAFF TGTGCCAGCAGCTTAGTTAATCCGAGTTGGGGGACTGAAGCTTTCTTT
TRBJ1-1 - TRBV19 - CASRRWNTEAFF TGTGCCAGTAGGAGATGGAACACTGAAGCTTTCTTT
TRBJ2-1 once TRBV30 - CAWSVYEYNEQFF TGTGCCTGGAGTGTATACGAGTACAATGAGCAGTTCTTC
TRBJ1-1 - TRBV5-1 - CASSLVGDGDTEAFF TGCGCCAGCAGCTTGGTGGGCGACGGCGACACTGAAGCTTTCTTT
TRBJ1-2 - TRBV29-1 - CSVSPLDRLGYGYTF TGCAGCGTTTCCCCACTTGACAGGCTTGGCTATGGCTACACCTTC
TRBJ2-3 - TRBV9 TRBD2 CASSLTSGRTDTQYF TGTGCCAGCAGCCTAACTAGCGGGAGAACAGATACGCAGTATTTT
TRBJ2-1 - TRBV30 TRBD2 CAWSAPGTTYNEQFF TGTGCCTGGAGTGCACCCGGGACTACTTACAATGAGCAGTTCTTC
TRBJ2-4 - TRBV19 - CASIGGGSVGNIQYF TGTGCCAGTATAGGGGGCGGGAGCGTCGGAAACATTCAGTACTTC
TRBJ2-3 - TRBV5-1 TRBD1 CASTTTGGFGDTQYF TGCGCCAGCACCACGACAGGGGGCTTTGGAGATACGCAGTATTTT
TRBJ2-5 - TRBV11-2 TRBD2 CASSRGLAGGSIETQYF TGTGCCAGCAGCCGGGGTCTAGCGGGAGGCTCTATAGAGACCCAGTACTTC
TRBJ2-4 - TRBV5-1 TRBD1 CASSSQGAFGIQYF TGCGCCAGCAGCTCCCAGGGGGCTTTCGGCATTCAGTACTTC
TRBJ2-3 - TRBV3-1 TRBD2 CASSAGTSGRISTDTQYF TGTGCCAGCAGCGCCGGGACTAGCGGGAGGATTAGCACAGATACGCAGTATTTT
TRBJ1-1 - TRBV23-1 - CASSQPLARDLVNTEAFF TGCGCCAGCAGTCAACCTCTAGCCCGGGACCTGGTTAACACTGAAGCTTTCTTT
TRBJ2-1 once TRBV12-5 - CASGSQPPGFTGNEQFF TGTGCTAGTGGTTCACAACCGCCGGGGTTTACTGGGAATGAGCAGTTCTTC
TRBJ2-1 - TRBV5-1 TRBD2 CASSLALAGGPTYNEQFF TGCGCCAGCAGCTTGGCACTAGCGGGAGGGCCGACCTACAATGAGCAGTTCTTC
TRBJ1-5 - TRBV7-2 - CASSLAGGSNQPQHF TGTGCCAGCAGCTTAGCCGGAGGGAGCAATCAGCCCCAGCATTTT
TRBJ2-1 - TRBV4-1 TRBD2 CASSRTSRYNEQFF TGCGCCAGCAGCCGGACTAGCCGATACAATGAGCAGTTCTTC
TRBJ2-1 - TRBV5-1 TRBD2 CASSRPTSGRDNEQFF TGCGCCAGCAGCCGCCCGACTAGCGGGAGGGACAATGAGCAGTTCTTC
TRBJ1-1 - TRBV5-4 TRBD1 CASSRDRGYTEAFF TGTGCCAGCAGCCGAGACAGGGGTTACACTGAAGCTTTCTTT
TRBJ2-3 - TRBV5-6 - CASSLGAVDTQYF TGTGCCAGCAGCTTGGGGGCTGTAGATACGCAGTATTTT
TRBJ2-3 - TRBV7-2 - CASSPTVDTQYF TGTGCCAGCAGTCCGACAGTAGATACGCAGTATTTT
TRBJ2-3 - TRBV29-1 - CSVRGDGSSTDTQYF TGCAGCGTCCGAGGGGACGGGTCTAGCACAGATACGCAGTATTTT
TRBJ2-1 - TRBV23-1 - CASSQPVREQFF TGCGCCAGCAGTCAACCGGTTCGGGAACAGTTCTTC
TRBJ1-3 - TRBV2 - CASSGQQGNTIYF TGTGCCAGCTCCGGACAGCAAGGAAACACCATATATTTT
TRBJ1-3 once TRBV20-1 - CSARDREISSGNTIYF TGCAGTGCTAGAGATCGAGAGATTTCCTCTGGAAACACCATATATTTT
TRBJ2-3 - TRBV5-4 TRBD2 CASSSELADTDTQYF TGTGCCAGCAGCTCTGAGCTAGCGGACACAGATACGCAGTATTTT
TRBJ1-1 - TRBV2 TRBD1 CASSRQGMNTEAFF TGTGCCAGCAGCAGACAGGGCATGAACACTGAAGCTTTCTTT
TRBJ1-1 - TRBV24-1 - CATSDFRGLNTEAFF TGTGCCACCAGTGATTTTCGGGGGCTGAACACTGAAGCTTTCTTT
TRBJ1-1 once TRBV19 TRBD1 CASSARDRGPSTEAFF TGTGCCAGTAGTGCTCGGGACAGGGGGCCCTCCACTGAAGCTTTCTTT
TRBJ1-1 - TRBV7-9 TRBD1 CASSLDRDRGEAFF TGTGCCAGCAGCTTAGATCGGGACAGGGGAGAAGCTTTCTTT
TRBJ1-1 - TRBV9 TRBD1 CASSQEGDREAFF TGTGCCAGCAGCCAGGAGGGGGACAGGGAGGCTTTCTTT
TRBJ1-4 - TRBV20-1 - CSAGGTTTTNEKLFF TGCAGTGCTGGAGGGACAACCACAACTAATGAAAAACTGTTTTTT
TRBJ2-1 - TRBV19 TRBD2 CASSIASGRENNEQFF TGTGCCAGTAGTATAGCAAGCGGGAGAGAGAACAATGAGCAGTTCTTC
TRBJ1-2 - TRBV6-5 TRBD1 CASSYSTGGVYGYTF TGTGCCAGCAGTTACTCGACAGGGGGCGTCTATGGCTACACCTTC
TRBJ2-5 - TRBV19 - CASSHAGRDGQETQYF TGTGCCAGTAGCCATGCCGGCAGGGATGGCCAAGAGACCCAGTACTTC
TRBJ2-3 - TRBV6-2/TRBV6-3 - CASSSIGLRTDTQYF TGTGCCAGCAGTTCTATCGGCTTACGCACAGATACGCAGTATTTT
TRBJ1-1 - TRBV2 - CASSEDRDTEAFF TGTGCCAGCAGTGAAGACAGGGACACTGAAGCTTTCTTT